This T cell receptor (beta chain) was obtained from a study of control samples from healthy donors and cancer patients. The data were produced by immunoSEQ multiplex PCR, yet TCRdb's version contains in-frame clones alone and is incomplete. Of roughly 50,000 clones listed, around nine tenths were seen once; the top ten hold approximately 0.8%. The CDR3 is 15 residues long. After removal of 2 bases from V and 0 bases from J, the junction contained 1 base not matched to a gene. The V gene's germline CDR1 is KGHSH and CDR2 LQKENI. The sequence derives from a man aged 30 to 45 with colorectal cancer. Sequencing used PBMCs. The rearrangement uses TRBV18 and TRBJ1-3, with 7 bases identical to TRBD1. The chain's CDR3 is CASSPGTDSGNTIYF. CDR3 nucleotides: TGTGCCAGCTCACCAGGGACAGACTCTGGAAACACCATATATTTT. The whole variable domain, remainder taken from reference TRBV18 and TRBJ1-3, is NAGVMQNPRHLVRRRGQEARLRCSPMKGHSHVYWYRQLPEEGLKFMVYLQKENIIDESGMPKERFSAEFPKEGPSILRIQQVVRGDSAAYFCASSPGTDSGNTIYFGEGSWLTVV.